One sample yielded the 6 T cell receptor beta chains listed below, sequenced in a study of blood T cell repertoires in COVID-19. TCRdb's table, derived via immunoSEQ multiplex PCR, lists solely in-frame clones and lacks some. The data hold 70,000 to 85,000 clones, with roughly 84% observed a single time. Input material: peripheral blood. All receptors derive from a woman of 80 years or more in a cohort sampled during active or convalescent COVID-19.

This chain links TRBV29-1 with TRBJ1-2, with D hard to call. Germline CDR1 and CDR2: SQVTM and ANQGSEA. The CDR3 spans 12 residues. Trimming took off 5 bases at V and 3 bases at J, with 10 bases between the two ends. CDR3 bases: TGCAGCGTTATCTTCGCGGACTATGGCTACACCTTC. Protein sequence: CSVIFADYGYTF.

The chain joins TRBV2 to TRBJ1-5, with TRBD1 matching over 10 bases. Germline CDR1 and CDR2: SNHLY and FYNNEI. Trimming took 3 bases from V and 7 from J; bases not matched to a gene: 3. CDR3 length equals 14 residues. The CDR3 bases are TGTGCCAGCAGTGAGGGACAGGGGCGGCAGCCCCAGCATTTT. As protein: CASSEGQGRQPQHF.

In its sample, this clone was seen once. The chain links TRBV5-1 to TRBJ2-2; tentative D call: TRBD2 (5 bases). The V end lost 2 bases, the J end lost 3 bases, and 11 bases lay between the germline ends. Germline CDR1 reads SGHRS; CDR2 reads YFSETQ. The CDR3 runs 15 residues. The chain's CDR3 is CASSLGSGDTGELFF. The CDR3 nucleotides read TGCGCCAGCAGCTTAGGAAGCGGAGACACCGGGGAGCTGTTTTTT.

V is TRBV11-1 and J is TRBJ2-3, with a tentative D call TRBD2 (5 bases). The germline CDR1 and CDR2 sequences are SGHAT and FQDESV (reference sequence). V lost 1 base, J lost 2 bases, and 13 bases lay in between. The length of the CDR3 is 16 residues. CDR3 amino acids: CASSLGAQRTTDTQYF. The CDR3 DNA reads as TGTGCCAGCAGCTTAGGGGCTCAGCGGACCACAGATACGCAGTATTTT. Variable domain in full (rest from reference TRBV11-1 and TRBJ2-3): EAEVAQSPRYKITEKSQAVAFWCDPISGHATLYWYRQILGQGPELLVQFQDESVVDDSQLPKDRFSAERLKGVDSTLKIQPAELGDSAMYLCASSLGAQRTTDTQYFGPGTRLTVL.

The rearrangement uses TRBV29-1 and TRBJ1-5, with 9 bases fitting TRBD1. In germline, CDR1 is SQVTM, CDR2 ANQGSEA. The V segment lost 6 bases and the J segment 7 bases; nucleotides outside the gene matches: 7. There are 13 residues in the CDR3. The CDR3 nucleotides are TGCAGCGTAGGGACAGGGACCGACCAGCCCCAGCATTTT. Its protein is CSVGTGTDQPQHF.

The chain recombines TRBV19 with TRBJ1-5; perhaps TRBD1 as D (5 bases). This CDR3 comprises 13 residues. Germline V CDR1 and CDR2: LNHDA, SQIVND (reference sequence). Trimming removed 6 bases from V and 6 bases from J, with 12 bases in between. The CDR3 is CASRPDTFQPQHF. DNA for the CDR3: TGTGCCAGTAGACCGGACACCTTTCAGCCCCAGCATTTT. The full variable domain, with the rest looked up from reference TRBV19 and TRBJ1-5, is DGGITQSPKYLFRKEGQNVTLSCEQNLNHDAMYWYRQDPGQGLRLIYYSQIVNDFQKGDIAEGYSVSREKKESFPLTVTSAQKNPTAFYLCASRPDTFQPQHFGDGTRLSIL.